This TCR beta chain stems from a study of regulatory T cells in long-lasting Graves disease (dated by TCRdb to about 2021). In terms of the full investigation: Persistent Graves' disease was defined as persistently positive TSH receptor autoantibodies together with antithyroid drug treatment for over 5 years. Patients with persistent Graves' disease were compared with patients with newly diagnosed Graves' disease using TCR sequencing and RNA sequencing of peripheral blood. The study took place in China and was registered as a clinical trial. A total of 33 samples underwent TCR sequencing, from roughly 13 patients with persistent Graves' disease and approximately 20 patients with newly diagnosed Graves' disease. Antithyroid drugs had been taken for approximately 10 years on average by persistent Graves' disease patients in the clinical cohort.

Summary of the overall study and its limitations: The authors acknowledged the small sample size as a limitation that may reduce accuracy. Because the primary lesion, thyroid tissue, could not be accessed, the study looked at peripheral blood alone. Preferential use of TRBV28, TRBJ1-2 and TRBJ2-5 was observed in persistent disease, whereas TRBV20-1 and TRBJ2-1 were favored in newly diagnosed disease. Lower TCR Shannon entropy and fewer highly expanded clones were observed in persistent Graves' disease patients than in newly diagnosed patients, which suggested clonal expansion. Only the TCR beta chain was sequenced and analyzed. Persistent patients shared more public clonotypes among themselves (around 3,000) than newly diagnosed patients did (more than 850).

According to the study, the label for this sample's time point signals: persistent/refractory GD, antithyroid drugs over 5 years with positive TRAb. For both TCR sequencing and RNA sequencing, RNA was extracted from PBMCs using TRIzol. The diagnosis of Graves' disease followed American Thyroid Association guidelines. Patients were recruited from an endocrinology department in Xi'an, China. Each patient gave about 9.1 milliliters of peripheral blood, collected in an EDTA anticoagulant tube. PBMCs were isolated by Ficoll Paque Plus density gradient separation without further T cell sorting. An Agilent 2100 Bioanalyzer and agarose gel were used to assess RNA quality, and a NanoDrop 2000 was used to measure RNA concentration. Reading the germline V gene gives CDR1 MNHEY and CDR2 SVGAGI. Taken from cysteine to phenylalanine, the CDR3 has 15 residues. Only the CDR3 DNA stays, 45 bases, in frame from base 1. V loses 0 bases at its end and J loses 6 bases; junction bases beyond the gene matches: 4.

This clonotype has a count of ten or more. The antigen it recognizes is unknown. Base qualities were left out, and no much larger clone turns up one base away. Library preparation was by multiplex PCR. Sequencing instrument: Illumina HiSeq 4000. To build TCR beta libraries, CDR3 regions were amplified by Arm-PCR using iRepertoire HTBI primers. Before sequencing, the PCR products went through gel purification. The study's own analysis went as follows. A total of 60 to 80 TRBV and about 13 TRBJ segments were identified across samples and were used for gene usage analysis of CDR3 amino acid clonotypes. COPE and FqMerger were used to merge the filtered high-quality paired reads into contigs. BLAST was used to align contigs to IMGT TRBV, TRBD and TRBJ reference genes, and CDR3 was defined according to IMGT. Highly expanded clones were defined as clonotypes with a frequency above 0.1%. Repertoire diversity was measured by Shannon entropy, and V-J evenness by the Gini coefficient. A clonotype was considered public if more than one individual shared it. TCRdb ran its own pipeline on the public reads, namely fastp trimming at Q25 and MiXCR clone calling, and kept in-frame beta chains. Duplicate CDR3 protein sequences are folded into a single record with the most common DNA and genes. TCRdb's processing, not the authors', yielded these V and J calls. The sample records under 500,000 distinct CDR3 sequences, roughly 20% of which are singletons. The top ten hold around 21% of the sample.

This clonotype was sampled from a female donor with Graves disease. Sequences were derived from peripheral blood mononuclear cells (PBMCs), sampled when the disease was refractory, from a patient treated with antithyroid drugs. The rearranged chain carries TRBV6-5 and TRBJ1-1, and 10 bases in between align with TRBD1. The bases are TGTGCCAGCAGTTACTCGAGACAGGGGGCAGCTGAAGCTTTCTTT. Translated, this gives CASSYSRQGAAEAFF.